Shown below are 21 T cell receptor beta chains from a single sample sequenced in a study of radiotherapy plus CTLA-4 blockade in lung cancer. Using immunoSEQ multiplex PCR, the repertoire was profiled, and TCRdb retains in-frame clones only, with some absent. The table lists about 51,000 clones, 77% of them singletons. The specimen was peripheral blood, collected from a patient treated with radiotherapy plus ipilimumab. These receptors came from a human donor with non-small cell lung cancer whose response to radiotherapy plus ipilimumab could not be evaluated.

This clone was recorded once. The rearrangement uses TRBV30 and TRBJ2-7; 8 nucleotides align to TRBD2. The germline V gene encodes CDR1 GTSNPN and CDR2 SVGIG (reference sequence). With 1 base clipped from V and 3 bases from J, the junction kept 8 bases outside the gene matches. The CDR3 has 15 residues. The CDR3 loop is CAWSGPGGIYYEQYF. CDR3 nucleotides: TGTGCCTGGAGTGGCCCGGGGGGGATATACTACGAGCAGTACTTC.

The J gene is TRBJ2-1, the V gene TRBV7-2, with TRBD1 matching 7 bases. CDR1 is SGHTA, CDR2 FQGNSA, per germline. With V trimmed by 1 base and J by 4 bases, 4 bases remained unmatched. The CDR3 length is 15 residues. The CDR3 loop reads CASSLDRGLYNEQFF. CDR3 nucleotide sequence: TGTGCCAGCAGCTTAGACAGGGGATTATACAATGAGCAGTTCTTC.

V and J are TRBV6-1 and TRBJ2-1; possibly TRBD1 for D (6 bases). This CDR3 region has 12 residues. With 3 bases removed from V and 9 bases from J, the gap between germline ends came to 9 bases. CDR1 is MNHNS, CDR2 SASEGT, per germline. This chain's CDR3 is CASSEQGIEQFF. Here the CDR3 DNA reads TGTGCCAGCAGTGAGCAGGGGATTGAGCAGTTCTTC.

The chain links TRBV7-8 to TRBJ1-1, with TRBD1 as a possible D gene (5 bases). Trimming pared 5 bases from V and 3 bases from J, leaving 10 bases between. The CDR3 runs to 13 residues. Germline values: CDR1 SGHVS, CDR2 FQNEAQ. CDR3 nucleotide sequence: TGTGCCAGCAGCCTAAGACAGTACACTGAAGCTTTCTTT. As protein: CASSLRQYTEAFF.

The V and J genes are TRBV6-1 and TRBJ2-3, with 8 nucleotides matching TRBD2. Germline V gene sequence: CDR1 MNHNS, CDR2 SASEGT. V lost 4 bases to trimming and J lost 4 bases; unmatched junction nucleotides: 10. CDR3 length: 16 amino acids. CDR3 sequence reads: CASSVLGLVPSDTQYF. CDR3 coding DNA: TGTGCCAGCAGTGTGTTGGGACTAGTTCCATCAGATACGCAGTATTTT.

V is TRBV15 and J is TRBJ1-1; a weak D match, TRBD1 (6 bases). Germline V gene lookup returns CDR1 LNHNV and CDR2 YYDKDF (reference sequence). The CDR3 has 16 residues. V was trimmed by 0 bases and J by 0 bases, leaving 11 bases between them. CDR3 bases: TGTGCCACCAGCAGAGATAGGGGGACACTGAACACTGAAGCTTTCTTT. Its translation is CATSRDRGTLNTEAFF.

The V gene is TRBV28, the J gene TRBJ2-7; D perhaps matches TRBD1 (5 bases). The germline gives CDR1 MDHEN, CDR2 SYDVKM. The CDR3 extends over 13 amino acids. Trimming left V 3 bases short and J 1 base short, with 7 bases between. CDR3 amino acids: CASSFAGSYEQYF. In DNA form, the CDR3 reads TGTGCCAGCAGTTTCGCAGGGTCCTACGAGCAGTACTTC.

In this sample, this clone turned up once. The J gene is TRBJ2-2, the V gene TRBV9; D might be TRBD1 (5 bases). The CDR3 consists of 16 residues. In germline, CDR1 is SGDLS, CDR2 YYNGEE. V gave up 0 bases and J gave up 0 bases, with 9 bases separating them. The CDR3 spells CASSVGGHTNTGELFF. The CDR3, as DNA: TGTGCCAGCAGCGTAGGCGGACACACGAACACCGGGGAGCTGTTTTTT.

V is TRBV5-1 and J is TRBJ2-1; D not certain. Germline-derived CDR1 and CDR2 are SGHRS and YFSETQ. The V and J ends lost 0 bases and 5 bases respectively, with 9 bases between them. The CDR3 loop spans 14 amino acids. The CDR3 protein is CASSLGAAHNEQFF. CDR3 sequence (DNA): TGCGCCAGCAGCTTGGGAGCCGCCCACAATGAGCAGTTCTTC.

The rearrangement uses TRBV7-2 and TRBJ2-7; possibly TRBD1 for D (7 bases). Germline assignment: CDR1 SGHTA and CDR2 FQGNSA. The V end was cut by 6 bases, the J end by 6 bases, with 18 bases between. The CDR3 is 14 residues long. CDR3 bases: TGTGCCAGCAGGTACGGGGGACAGACTGGCGAGCAGTACTTC. Translation gives CASRYGGQTGEQYF.

V is TRBV7-9 and J is TRBJ2-1; 8 bases map to TRBD2. This CDR3 is built from 15 residues. V shed 1 base, J shed 4 bases, and the junction held 3 bases outside the gene matches. Germline V lookup: CDR1 SEHNR, CDR2 FQNEAQ (reference sequence). The CDR3 spells CASSLVGGGYNEQFF. The CDR3, as DNA: TGTGCCAGCAGCTTAGTCGGGGGGGGTTACAATGAGCAGTTCTTC. Together with reference TRBV7-9 and TRBJ2-1, the CDR3 gives the full variable domain: DTGVSQNPRHKITKRGQNVTFRCDPISEHNRLYWYRQTLGQGPEFLTYFQNEAQLEKSRLLSDRFSAERPKGSFSTLEIQRTEQGDSAMYLCASSLVGGGYNEQFFGPGTRLTVL.

This clone was detected only a few times. The V and J genes are TRBV19 and TRBJ1-5, with 9 bases fitting TRBD1. This CDR3 contains 14 residues. Trimming took 8 bases from V and 4 from J; bases not matched to a gene: 6. Germline V gene lookup returns CDR1 LNHDA and CDR2 SQIVND (reference sequence). CDR3 sequence (DNA): TGTGCCAGTGGGACAGGGATGATGAATCAGCCCCAGCATTTT. It encodes CASGTGMMNQPQHF.

The V and J genes are TRBV19 and TRBJ1-2; D possibly corresponds to TRBD1 (6 bases). Trimming cost V 6 bases and J 7 bases, with 18 bases left between them. Germline V CDR1 and CDR2: LNHDA, SQIVND (reference sequence). The CDR3 totals 14 residues. In DNA form, the CDR3 reads TGTGCCAGTAGCTTGAGAGGGGGTGAGGGTGGCTACACCTTC. Residues: CASSLRGGEGGYTF.

A remark on this clone: The junction shows a germline mismatch at one end, possibly a read error. J is TRBJ2-5 and V is TRBV7-2, with D tentatively TRBD2 (6 bases). The CDR3 is 14 residues long. The V gene's germline CDR1 is SGHTA and CDR2 FQGNSA. The CDR3 nucleotides are TGTGCCAGCAGTATGGGTCGCGGGGAAGAGTCCCAGTACTTC. It yields the protein CASSMGRGEESQYF.

The genes are TRBV30 and TRBJ1-2, with 7 bases aligning to TRBD1. The V and J ends lost 1 base and 0 bases, in that order; junction bases with no gene match: 23. This CDR3 has 21 amino acids. Germline lookup yields CDR1 GTSNPN and CDR2 SVGIG (reference sequence). In nucleotides, the CDR3 is TGTGCCTGGAGTGGAAGACAGGGAAGAGTCCCAAGGTACCTTACTAACTATGGCTACACCTTC. This encodes CAWSGRQGRVPRYLTNYGYTF. Full variable domain (missing parts from reference TRBV30 and TRBJ1-2): SQTIHQWPATLVQPVGSPLSLECTVEGTSNPNLYWYRQAAGRGLQLLFYSVGIGQISSEVPQNLSASRPQDRQFILSSKKLLLSDSGFYLCAWSGRQGRVPRYLTNYGYTFGSGTRLTVV.

V and J are TRBV19 and TRBJ1-1, with D possibly matching TRBD1 (6 bases). Between the trimmed V and J ends, which lost 3 bases and 1 base, there was a span of 15 bases. Looked up from germline, CDR1 is LNHDA and CDR2 is SQIVND (reference sequence). This CDR3 is 16 amino acids long. The CDR3 reads CASSIRGAASNTEAFF. CDR3 bases: TGTGCCAGTAGTATTCGGGGGGCAGCTTCGAACACTGAAGCTTTCTTT.

The chain joins TRBV4-1 to TRBJ2-7; D might be TRBD2 (8 bases). V was shortened by 2 bases and J by 5 bases, with 16 bases between the two germline ends. The CDR3 consists of 15 residues. The germline V gene encodes CDR1 MGHRA and CDR2 YSYEKL. The CDR3 nucleotides are TGCGCCAGCAGCCAAACCAGGGGGACTAGGAACGAGCAGTACTTC. It codes for CASSQTRGTRNEQYF.

This clone was recorded a few times. The rearrangement uses TRBV2 and TRBJ1-5, with 8 bases aligning to TRBD1. With V trimmed by 8 bases and J by 6 bases, 12 bases remained unmatched. The germline CDR1 and CDR2 sequences are SNHLY and FYNNEI. The CDR3 contains 15 residues. The CDR3 loop is CASSLRTGLAQPQHF. The CDR3 bases are TGTGCCAGCTCCCTCCGGACAGGGTTAGCTCAGCCCCAGCATTTT.

Concerning this clone itself: At one of its ends the junction is not consistent with the germline gene, which may arise from a read error. V gene TRBV28 combines with J gene TRBJ1-4; 7 positions match TRBD1. Germline CDR1 MDHEN, CDR2 SYDVKM. This CDR3 contains 15 residues. The CDR3 sequence is CASSWDRTSNEKLFF. As DNA, the CDR3 is TGTGCCAGCAGTTGGGACAGAACGAGTAATGAAAAGCTGTTTTTT.

The rearrangement uses TRBV5-5 and TRBJ2-5; 8 positions agree with TRBD2. The germline CDR1 and CDR2 sequences are SGHKS and YYEKEE (reference sequence). There are 13 residues in the CDR3. V shed 3 bases, J shed 5 bases, and the junction held 3 bases outside the gene matches. CDR3 loop: CASSSTSVETQYF. CDR3 DNA: TGTGCCAGCAGCTCGACTAGCGTGGAGACCCAGTACTTC.

The chain recombines TRBV4-2 with TRBJ2-7, with a tentative D call TRBD2 (7 bases). Trimming stripped 7 bases from V and 4 bases from J, with 23 bases between. CDR1 and CDR2 from the germline V gene are LGHNA and YNFKEQ. The CDR3 spans 16 residues. The CDR3 sequence: CASKVSVGGAGYEQYF. The CDR3 nucleotides are TGTGCCAGCAAAGTCTCGGTAGGGGGGGCTGGTTACGAGCAGTACTTC.